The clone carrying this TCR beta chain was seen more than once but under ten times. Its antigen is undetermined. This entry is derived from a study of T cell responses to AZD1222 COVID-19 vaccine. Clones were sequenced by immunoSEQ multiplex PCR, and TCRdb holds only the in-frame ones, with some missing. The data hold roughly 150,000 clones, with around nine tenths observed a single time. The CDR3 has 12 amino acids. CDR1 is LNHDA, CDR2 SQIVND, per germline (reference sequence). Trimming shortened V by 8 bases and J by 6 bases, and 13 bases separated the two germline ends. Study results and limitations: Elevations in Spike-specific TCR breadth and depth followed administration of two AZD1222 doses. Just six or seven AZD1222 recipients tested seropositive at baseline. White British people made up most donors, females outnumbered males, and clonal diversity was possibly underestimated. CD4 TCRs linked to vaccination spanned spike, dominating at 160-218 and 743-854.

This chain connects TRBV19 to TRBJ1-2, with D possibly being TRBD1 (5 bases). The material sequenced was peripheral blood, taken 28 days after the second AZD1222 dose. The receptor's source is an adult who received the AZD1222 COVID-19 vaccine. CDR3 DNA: TGTGCCAGTGGGGATCAGGGTCATGGCTACACCTTC. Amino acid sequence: CASGDQGHGYTF.